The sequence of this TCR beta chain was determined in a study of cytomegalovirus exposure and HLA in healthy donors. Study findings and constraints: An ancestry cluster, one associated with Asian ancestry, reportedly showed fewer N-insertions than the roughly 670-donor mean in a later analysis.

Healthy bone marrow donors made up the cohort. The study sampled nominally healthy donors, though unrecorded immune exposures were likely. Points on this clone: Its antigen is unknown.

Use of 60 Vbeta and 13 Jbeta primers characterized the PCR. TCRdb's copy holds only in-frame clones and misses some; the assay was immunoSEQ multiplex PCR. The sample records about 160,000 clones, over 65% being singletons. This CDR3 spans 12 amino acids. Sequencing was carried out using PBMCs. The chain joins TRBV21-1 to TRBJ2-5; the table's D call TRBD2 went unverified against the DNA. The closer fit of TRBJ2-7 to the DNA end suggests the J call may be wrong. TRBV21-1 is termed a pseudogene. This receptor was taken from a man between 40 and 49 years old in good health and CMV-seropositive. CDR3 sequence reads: CAPSTPPYEQYF. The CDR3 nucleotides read TGTGCCCCCTCTACCCCCCCCTACGAGCAGTACTTC.